This section outlines one T cell receptor beta chain sequence together with its context. What it binds is not known. This sample was included in a study of T cell responses to AZD1222 COVID-19 vaccine. Whole-study findings and limits: Close to half of spike-specific TCRs reportedly recognize unmutated variant regions. Seropositive at baseline were only a handful of AZD1222 recipients. Receipt of two AZD1222 doses was followed by a rise in Spike-specific TCR breadth and depth.

V shed 3 bases, J shed 6 bases, and the junction held 5 bases outside the gene matches. Germline assignment: CDR1 LGHDT and CDR2 YNNKEL (reference sequence). This CDR3 is 13 amino acids long. Sequencing was performed with immunoSEQ multiplex PCR; in TCRdb, only in-frame clones are kept and a portion is missing. Among 150,000 or so clones listed, more than 80% were seen once. The material sequenced was peripheral blood, taken on day 0 of MenACWY control vaccination. The clonotype comes from an adult in good health. This rearrangement joins TRBV3-1 (or the pseudogene TRBV3-2) to TRBJ2-7; TRBD2 matches 7 bases. CDR3 in DNA: TGTGCCAGCAGCCAGTGGGGAGGGCCCGAGCAGTACTTC. Protein product: CASSQWGGPEQYF.